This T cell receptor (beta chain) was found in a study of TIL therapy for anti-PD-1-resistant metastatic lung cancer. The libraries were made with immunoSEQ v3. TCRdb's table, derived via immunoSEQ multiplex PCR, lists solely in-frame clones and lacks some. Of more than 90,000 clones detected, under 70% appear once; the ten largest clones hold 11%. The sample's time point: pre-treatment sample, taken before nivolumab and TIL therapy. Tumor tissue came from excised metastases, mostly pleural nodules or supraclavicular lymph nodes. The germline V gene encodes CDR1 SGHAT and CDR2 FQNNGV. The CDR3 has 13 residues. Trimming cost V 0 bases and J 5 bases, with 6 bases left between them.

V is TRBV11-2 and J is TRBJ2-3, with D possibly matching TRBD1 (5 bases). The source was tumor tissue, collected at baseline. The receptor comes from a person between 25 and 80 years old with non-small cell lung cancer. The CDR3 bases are TGTGCCAGCAGCTTAGACAGGGAAGATACGCAGTATTTT. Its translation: CASSLDREDTQYF.